This TCR beta chain is from a study of control samples from healthy donors and cancer patients. Per germline, CDR1 DFQATT and CDR2 SNEGSKA (reference sequence). This CDR3 has 11 amino acids. V was pared by 0 bases and J by 9 bases, with 7 bases between. Repertoires were generated with immunoSEQ multiplex PCR, while TCRdb's copy carries only in-frame clones and drops some. The sample lists 90,000 to 150,000 clones; around 89% were seen once. The sequenced sample was blood. J is TRBJ2-3 and V is TRBV20-1; D call uncertain. This receptor was identified in a man aged 35 to 55 in good health. The CDR3 is CSARDSKTQYF. Here the CDR3 DNA reads TGCAGTGCTAGAGACTCGAAGACGCAGTATTTT.